Below, 28 T cell receptor beta chains from the same sample are listed, as sequenced in a study of early T cells in non-severe SARS-CoV-2 infection. TCRdb analysed the 5' RACE reads with MiXCR anew, one entry per CDR3 protein. This sample has about 34,000 distinct CDR3 sequences; around 6.9% occur once, and the top ten carry about 13%. Sequences were derived from whole blood, sampled at baseline. All receptors come from an adult who was a healthcare worker with PCR-confirmed SARS-CoV-2 infection or an uninfected control (not recorded which).

In its sample, this clonotype was seen many times. The chain joins TRBV4-2 to TRBJ1-6; possibly TRBD1 for D (6 bases). Trimming took 4 bases from V and 10 from J, leaving 20 bases between them. CDR3 length: 16 amino acids. The germline V gene encodes CDR1 LGHNA and CDR2 YNFKEQ. CDR3: CASSPEQGSFLSPLHF. The CDR3 nucleotides are TGTGCCAGCAGCCCAGAACAGGGATCGTTCCTGTCACCCCTCCACTTT.

This clonotype turned up a few times. J is TRBJ1-4 and V is TRBV7-2; D remains unclear. Germline V gene data show CDR1 as SGHTA and CDR2 as FQGNSA. This CDR3 spans 13 amino acids. Trimming shortened V by 3 bases and J by 8 bases, and 10 bases separated the two germline ends. DNA of the CDR3: TGTGCCAGCAGCTTGGAGTTTCGGGAAAAACTGTTTTTT. Its protein is CASSLEFREKLFF.

J is TRBJ2-7 and V is TRBV7-2; D possibly corresponds to TRBD2 (6 bases). Germline loops: CDR1 SGHTA, CDR2 FQGNSA. CDR3 length equals 18 residues. Trimming removed 5 bases from V and 3 bases from J, with 26 bases in between. The CDR3 bases are TGTGCCAGCAGCCCCCGGGGGAAAAAAAGTTTGGATTTCTACGAGCAGTACTTC. Translating it yields CASSPRGKKSLDFYEQYF. The variable domain in full, with the rest retrieved from reference TRBV7-2 and TRBJ2-7, is GAGVSQSPSNKVTEKGKDVELRCDPISGHTALYWYRQSLGQGLEFLIYFQGNSAPDKSGLPSDRFSAERTGGSVSTLTIQRTQQEDSAVYLCASSPRGKKSLDFYEQYFGPGTRLTVT.

The sample holds many counts of this clonotype. This chain joins TRBV12-3 or TRBV12-4 and TRBJ1-4, with D possibly TRBD1 on 6 matching bases. The germline V and J ends were trimmed by 6 bases and 8 bases, with 19 bases remaining between them. The CDR3 spans 15 residues. This CDR3 is CASRTRQGQTEKLFF. Written as DNA, the CDR3 is TGTGCCAGCAGAACACGTCAGGGGCAGACGGAAAAACTGTTTTTT.

In this sample, this clonotype turned up a few times. The chain combines TRBV11-2 with TRBJ2-7; TRBD2 aligns across 7 bases. V was pared by 4 bases and J by 3 bases, with 9 bases of the junction left unmatched. Germline V CDR1 and CDR2: SGHAT, FQNNGV. The CDR3 sequence is 15 residues long. CDR3 sequence (DNA): TGTGCCAGCAGCTCGGGACTACCCGGCGGCTACGAGCAGTACGTC. This translates into CASSSGLPGGYEQYV.

This clonotype has just a few counts. V usage is TRBV9 and J usage is TRBJ2-1; TRBD1 is a possible D gene (6 bases). In germline, CDR1 is SGDLS, CDR2 YYNGEE. V gave up 2 bases and J gave up 8 bases, with 14 bases separating them. The CDR3 spans 14 residues. The CDR3 DNA follows: TGTGCCAGCAGCGTCTCACAGGGATCCGATGAGCAGTTCTTC. It yields the protein CASSVSQGSDEQFF. The full variable domain, in which reference TRBV9 and TRBJ2-1 provide the parts outside the CDR3, is DSGVTQTPKHLITATGQRVTLRCSPRSGDLSVYWYQQSLDQGLQFLIQYYNGEERAKGNILERFSAQQFPDLHSELNLSSLELGDSALYFCASSVSQGSDEQFFGPGTRLTVL.

In its sample, this clonotype was seen many times. This chain connects TRBV3-1 to TRBJ2-1, with TRBD2 matching 8 bases. The CDR3 runs 15 residues. Germline trimming cut 1 base from V and 3 bases from J; bases unmatched to any gene: 2. CDR1 and CDR2 from the germline V gene are LGHDT and YNNKEL (reference sequence). The CDR3 region has the DNA TGTGCCAGCAGCCAAGCTAGCGGGTTCTACAATGAGCAGTTCTTC. It specifies CASSQASGFYNEQFF.

In this sample, this clonotype turned up many times. The chain links TRBV7-2 to TRBJ1-5, with D unresolved. In germline, CDR1 is SGHTA, CDR2 FQGNSA. V was trimmed by 5 bases and J by 1 base, leaving 9 bases between them. The CDR3 contains 14 residues. The CDR3 region is CASSPMGSNQPQHF. The CDR3 DNA follows: TGTGCCAGCAGCCCCATGGGAAGCAATCAGCCCCAGCATTTT.

This clonotype was recorded at least ten times. V and J are TRBV20-1 and TRBJ1-4, with 7 bases that match TRBD1. The CDR3 totals 15 residues. The V and J ends lost 5 bases and 5 bases, in that order; junction bases with no gene match: 11. Germline V gives CDR1 DFQATT, CDR2 SNEGSKA (reference sequence). CDR3 loop: CSAQGDRRSNEKLFF. Written as DNA, the CDR3 is TGCAGTGCTCAAGGGGACAGAAGAAGCAATGAAAAACTGTTTTTT.

This clonotype was recorded at least ten times. V and J are TRBV7-9 and TRBJ1-2, with D hard to call. This CDR3 has 15 residues. Trimming removed 1 base at V and 0 bases at J, with 9 bases between. The germline gives CDR1 SEHNR, CDR2 FQNEAQ (reference sequence). CDR3 in amino acids: CASSLELGANYGYTF. DNA for the CDR3: TGTGCCAGCAGCTTAGAGCTGGGAGCTAACTATGGCTACACCTTC.

This clonotype was found a few times. This chain's CDR3 is CASSPGLAGSYEQYV. Written as DNA, the CDR3 is TGTGCCAGCAGCCCCGGACTAGCGGGAAGCTACGAGCAGTACGTC. The chain joins TRBV11-2 to TRBJ2-7, with 12 bases identical to TRBD2. Germline V gene sequence: CDR1 SGHAT, CDR2 FQNNGV. This CDR3 region has 15 residues. The V segment lost 5 bases and the J segment 3 bases; nucleotides outside the gene matches: 5.

The chain has TRBV7-6 and TRBJ2-5; possible D gene TRBD1, 6 bases. Germline values: CDR1 SGHVS, CDR2 FNYEAQ. The CDR3 covers 16 residues. Deletions cut 1 base from V and 1 base from J, with 13 bases between. The CDR3 DNA sequence: TGTGCCAGCAGCTTAGGGATCGGACAGCCCCAAGAGACCCAGTACTTC. Protein product: CASSLGIGQPQETQYF.

In this sample, this clonotype turned up many times. This chain connects TRBV15 to TRBJ2-4; perhaps TRBD1 as D (5 bases). The CDR3 contains 16 residues. Germline V gives CDR1 LNHNV, CDR2 YYDKDF (reference sequence). V dropped 3 bases and J dropped 1 base, with 13 bases sitting between them. The CDR3 here is CATSRQESGAKNIQYF. The CDR3 nucleotides read TGTGCCACCAGCAGGCAGGAATCAGGGGCCAAAAACATTCAGTACTTC.

This clonotype was counted at least ten times. V is TRBV27 and J is TRBJ1-2, with D unclear. CDR1 is MNHEY, CDR2 SMNVEV, per germline (reference sequence). This CDR3 has 17 amino acids. V shed 4 bases and J shed 6 bases, with 24 bases lying between them. CDR3 nucleotides: TGTGCCAGCAGTTCACCCCCGGACCTTGTGACCGGGAATGGCTACACCTTC. Translating gives CASSSPPDLVTGNGYTF.

In its sample, this clonotype was seen many times. V is TRBV7-6 and J is TRBJ2-7, with TRBD1 matching over 7 bases. The junction had 5 bases not matched to a gene; V was cut back by 1 base and J by 2 bases. The CDR3 consists of 15 residues. Germline V gene lookup returns CDR1 SGHVS and CDR2 FNYEAQ. CDR3 nucleotide sequence: TGTGCCAGCAGCTTAGATCAGGGGGTAACCTACGAGCAGTACTTC. It translates to CASSLDQGVTYEQYF.

This clonotype was seen many times. V is TRBV10-3 and J is TRBJ2-5; tentatively, D is TRBD2 (6 bases). Trimming stripped 2 bases from V and 2 bases from J, with 18 bases between. Looked up from germline, CDR1 is ENHRY and CDR2 is SYGVKD. The CDR3 runs 17 residues. CDR3 coding DNA: TGTGCCATCAGTGAGATGGGGGGACCGGGGGATCAAGAGACCCAGTACTTC. Protein product: CAISEMGGPGDQETQYF.

This clonotype has a count of ten or more. V and J are TRBV18 and TRBJ1-4, with a possible D match to TRBD1 (5 bases). Between the trimmed V and J ends, which lost 6 bases and 5 bases, there was a span of 13 bases. There are 14 residues in the CDR3. Per germline, CDR1 KGHSH and CDR2 LQKENI. The CDR3 coding sequence is TGTGCCAGCTCCCCGGATGACAGAAATGAAAAACTGTTTTTT. As protein: CASSPDDRNEKLFF. The full variable domain, completed using reference TRBV18 and TRBJ1-4, is NAGVMQNPRHLVRRRGQEARLRCSPMKGHSHVYWYRQLPEEGLKFMVYLQKENIIDESGMPKERFSAEFPKEGPSILRIQQVVRGDSAAYFCASSPDDRNEKLFFGSGTQLSVL.

This clonotype was observed many times. The chain is built from TRBV20-1 and TRBJ2-3, with D possibly being TRBD2 (6 bases). The CDR3 is made up of 16 amino acids. The ends were cut back, 0 bases at V and 7 bases at J, with 20 bases in the middle. The germline V gene encodes CDR1 DFQATT and CDR2 SNEGSKA (reference sequence). This chain's CDR3 is CSARDRTAGPVNTQYF. The CDR3 DNA follows: TGCAGTGCTAGAGATCGGACGGCGGGACCAGTAAATACGCAGTATTTT.

This clonotype was detected a few times. V gene TRBV12-3 or TRBV12-4 combines with J gene TRBJ2-7, with D perhaps matching TRBD1 or TRBD2 (5 bases each). The CDR3 runs to 13 residues. V was clipped by 6 bases and J by 6 bases, with 15 bases between them. In DNA form, the CDR3 reads TGTGCCAGCAGGTTACTCGGGGCGGGCGAGCAGTACTTC. This gives the protein CASRLLGAGEQYF.

The V call is TRBV30, the J call TRBJ1-1; perhaps TRBD1 as D (5 bases). Germline CDR1 is GTSNPN and CDR2 is SVGIG (reference sequence). V was pared by 0 bases and J by 7 bases, with 12 bases between. This CDR3 is built from 13 residues. The DNA for the CDR3 is TGTGCCTGGAGTGTAACCCTTGGGGGTGAAGCTTTCTTT. This gives the protein CAWSVTLGGEAFF.

The chain links TRBV11-2 to TRBJ2-1, with D maybe TRBD2 (6 bases). The CDR3 is made up of 16 amino acids. The germline V gene has CDR1 SGHAT and CDR2 FQNNGV. V was clipped by 3 bases and J by 3 bases, with 15 bases between them. CDR3 residues: CASSLAGTLFYNEQFF. CDR3 nucleotides: TGTGCCAGCAGCTTGGCGGGGACCCTATTCTACAATGAGCAGTTCTTC.

This chain connects TRBV29-1 to TRBJ2-3; 8 bases align to TRBD2. The CDR3 is 16 residues long. The V gene's germline CDR1 is SQVTM and CDR2 ANQGSEA. V shed 6 bases, J shed 5 bases, and the junction held 16 bases outside the gene matches. CDR3 residues: CSVTHPGGAEQDTQYF. Written as DNA, the CDR3 is TGCAGCGTAACCCACCCCGGGGGGGCTGAGCAAGATACGCAGTATTTT.

This chain uses TRBV20-1 with TRBJ2-3, with TRBD1 matching 7 bases. The junction had 8 bases not matched to a gene; V was cut back by 0 bases and J by 2 bases. Germline loops: CDR1 DFQATT, CDR2 SNEGSKA (reference sequence). CDR3 length equals 16 residues. The CDR3 loop reads CSARDLQGVFTDTQYF. The CDR3 DNA sequence: TGCAGTGCTAGAGATCTTCAGGGGGTGTTCACAGATACGCAGTATTTT.

The chain couples TRBV2 to TRBJ2-7; D may be TRBD1 (6 bases). CDR3 length equals 12 residues. CDR1 SNHLY and CDR2 FYNNEI come from the germline V gene. Between the trimmed V and J ends, which lost 6 bases and 3 bases, there was a span of 9 bases. The CDR3 is CASREQGYEQYV. The CDR3, as DNA: TGTGCCAGCAGGGAACAGGGCTACGAGCAGTACGTC.

The rearrangement joins TRBV5-6 to TRBJ2-1, with D possibly TRBD1 on 6 matching bases. V lost 4 bases and J 12 bases, leaving 14 bases between the germline ends. Germline-derived CDR1 and CDR2 are SGHDT and YYEEEE. The CDR3 loop spans 12 amino acids. CDR3 sequence: CASSRSGGWQFF. CDR3 DNA: TGTGCCAGCAGCCGGAGTGGGGGCTGGCAGTTCTTC.

This clonotype was counted ten times or more. The chain links TRBV29-1 to TRBJ2-1, with 8 bases that match TRBD1. The CDR3 is 17 residues long. The V gene end was trimmed by 4 bases and the J gene end by 7 bases; junction bases not matched to a gene: 18. CDR1 and CDR2 from the germline V gene are SQVTM and ANQGSEA. The CDR3 nucleotides read TGCAGCGTTGGATCCCCGACAGGGGAACTGACGCGGAATGAGCAGTTCTTC. This gives the protein CSVGSPTGELTRNEQFF.

This clonotype came up many times. This rearrangement joins TRBV20-1 to TRBJ1-4; the D gene is possibly TRBD1 (5 bases). Germline V gene lookup returns CDR1 DFQATT and CDR2 SNEGSKA (reference sequence). This CDR3 comprises 14 residues. V was trimmed by 6 bases and J by 5 bases, leaving 16 bases between them. CDR3 bases: TGCAGTGCCAGAATCGGGACGTCGAATGAAAAACTGTTTTTT. This sequence encodes CSARIGTSNEKLFF.

The rearrangement uses TRBV2 and TRBJ1-2; no firm D call. Germline V CDR1 and CDR2: SNHLY, FYNNEI. V was pared by 7 bases and J by 4 bases, with 10 bases between. This CDR3 is 12 amino acids long. CDR3: CASNPGIYGYTF. CDR3 nucleotides: TGTGCCAGCAATCCGGGCATCTATGGCTACACCTTC.